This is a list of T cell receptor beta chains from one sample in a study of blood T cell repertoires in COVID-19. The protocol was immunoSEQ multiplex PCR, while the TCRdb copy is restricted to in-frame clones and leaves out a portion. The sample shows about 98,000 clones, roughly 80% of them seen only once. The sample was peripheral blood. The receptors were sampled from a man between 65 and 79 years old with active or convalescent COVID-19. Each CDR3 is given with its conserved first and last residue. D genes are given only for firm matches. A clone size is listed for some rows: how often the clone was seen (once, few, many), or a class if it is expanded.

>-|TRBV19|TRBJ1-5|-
CASSIPRQLHNQPQHF
TGTGCCAGTAGTATTCCCAGACAACTCCACAATCAGCCCCAGCATTTT
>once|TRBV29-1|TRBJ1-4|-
CSAEGLDEKLFF
TGCAGCGCAGAAGGACTGGATGAAAAACTGTTTTTT
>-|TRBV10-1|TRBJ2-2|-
CASSEDGRNTGELFF
TGCGCCAGCAGTGAGGATGGCAGGAACACCGGGGAGCTGTTTTTT
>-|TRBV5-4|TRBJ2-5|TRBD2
CASSLSRGGYQETQYF
TGTGCCAGCAGCTTGTCCCGGGGGGGATACCAAGAGACCCAGTACTTC
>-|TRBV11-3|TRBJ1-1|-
CASSLGTVNTEAFF
TGTGCCAGCAGCTTAGGGACAGTGAACACTGAAGCTTTCTTT
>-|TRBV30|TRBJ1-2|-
CAWGGRGNYGYTF
TGTGCCTGGGGAGGACGGGGGAACTATGGCTACACCTTC
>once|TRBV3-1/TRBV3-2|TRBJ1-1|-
CASSYSTEAFF
TGTGCCAGCAGCTACAGTACTGAAGCTTTCTTT
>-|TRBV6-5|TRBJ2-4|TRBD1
CASSSGQLKNIQYF
TGTGCCAGCAGCTCGGGACAGCTAAAAAACATTCAGTACTTC
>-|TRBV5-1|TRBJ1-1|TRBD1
CASSPRRQGPTTEAFF
TGCGCCAGCAGCCCCCGCCGACAGGGCCCAACTACTGAAGCTTTCTTT
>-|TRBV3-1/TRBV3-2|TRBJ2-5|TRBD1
CASSQEPGQKETQYF
TGTGCCAGCAGCCAAGAGCCGGGACAGAAAGAGACCCAGTACTTC
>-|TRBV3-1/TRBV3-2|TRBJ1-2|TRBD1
CASSQGQGGGYTF
TGTGCCAGCAGCCAAGGACAGGGAGGTGGCTACACCTTC
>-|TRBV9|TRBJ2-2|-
CASASGSYTGELFF
TGTGCCAGCGCCTCAGGGTCGTACACCGGGGAGCTGTTTTTT
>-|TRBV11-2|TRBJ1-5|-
CASSLVSGNQPQHF
TGTGCCAGCAGCTTAGTGTCGGGGAATCAGCCCCAGCATTTT
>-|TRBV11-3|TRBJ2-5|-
CASSLVRGETQYF
TGTGCCAGCAGCTTGGTTCGCGGGGAGACCCAGTACTTC
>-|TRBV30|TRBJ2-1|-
CAWSVRSSSYNEQFF
TGTGCCTGGAGTGTCAGGTCAAGCTCCTACAATGAGCAGTTCTTC
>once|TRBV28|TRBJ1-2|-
CASTPGEATYGYTF
TGTGCCAGCACTCCGGGGGAGGCTACCTATGGCTACACCTTC
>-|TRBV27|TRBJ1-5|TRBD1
CANEPLRDRKGGGDQRPQHF
TGTGCCAACGAGCCCCTCCGGGACAGGAAGGGGGGAGGGGATCAGCGGCCCCAGCATTTT
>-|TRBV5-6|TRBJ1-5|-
CASSLGRVNQPQHF
TGTGCCAGCAGCTTGGGCAGGGTAAATCAGCCCCAGCATTTT
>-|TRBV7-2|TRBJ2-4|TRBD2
CASSLGHGGARNIQYF
TGTGCCAGCAGCTTAGGACACGGGGGGGCGAGAAACATTCAGTACTTC
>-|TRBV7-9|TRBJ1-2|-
CASSLQGGGYTF
TGTGCCAGCAGCCTACAAGGGGGTGGCTACACCTTC
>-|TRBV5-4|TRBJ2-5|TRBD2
CASSFGLAEETQYF
TGTGCCAGCAGCTTCGGACTAGCGGAAGAGACCCAGTACTTC
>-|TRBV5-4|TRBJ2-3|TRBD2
CASSRRTSGDTDTQYF
TGTGCCAGCAGCAGAAGGACTAGCGGGGACACAGATACGCAGTATTTT
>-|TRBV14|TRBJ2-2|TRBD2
CASSQVWGGSTGELFF
TGTGCCAGCAGCCAAGTCTGGGGAGGGTCCACCGGGGAGCTGTTTTTT
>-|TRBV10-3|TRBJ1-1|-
CAVAGQLNTEAFF
TGTGCCGTCGCCGGACAGCTGAACACTGAAGCTTTCTTT
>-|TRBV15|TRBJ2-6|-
CATSPRYSGANVLTF
TGTGCCACCAGCCCGAGGTACTCTGGGGCCAACGTCCTGACTTTC
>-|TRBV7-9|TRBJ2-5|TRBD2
CASSPITSGGIETQYF
TGTGCCAGCAGCCCCATCACTAGCGGGGGTATAGAGACCCAGTACTTC
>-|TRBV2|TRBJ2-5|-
CASSESLETQYF
TGTGCCAGCAGTGAAAGCCTGGAGACCCAGTACTTC
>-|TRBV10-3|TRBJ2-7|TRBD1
CAITRDRDYEQYF
TGTGCCATTACCCGGGACAGGGACTACGAGCAGTACTTC
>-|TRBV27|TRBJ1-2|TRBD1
CASSMMTGTGYTF
TGTGCCAGCAGTATGATGACAGGGACCGGCTACACCTTC
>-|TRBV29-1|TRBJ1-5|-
CSVAWGVNQPQHF
TGCAGCGTTGCATGGGGAGTAAATCAGCCCCAGCATTTT